These 19 T cell receptor beta chains originate from one sample sequenced in a study of blood T cells in healthy people across ages (dated by TCRdb to about 2015). Library preparation was by 5' RACE. Instrument used: Illumina HiSeq 2500. A second PCR of roughly 6 to 11 cycles was performed with a sample-barcoded 5' primer and a J-beta primer mix. TCRdb reprocessing: public reads trimmed at Q25 with fastp, clones called with MiXCR, in-frame beta chains kept. Merged by CDR3 protein, the rows form single entries marked with the most common genes and DNA. The sample includes 1,100,000 or so distinct CDR3 sequences, with under 55% observed a single time. The ten largest make up about 20% of the sample. Material for sequencing was blood. All receptors derive from a woman in her sixties in good health.

This clonotype was seen more than once but under ten times. This chain connects TRBV12-3 or TRBV12-4 to TRBJ2-7, with 15 bases identical to TRBD2. V trimming: 5 bases; J trimming: 5 bases; junction bases outside the gene matches: 7. The CDR3 is made up of 16 amino acids. The DNA for the CDR3 is TGTGCCAGCAGTCCTGGGACTAGCGGGAGGAGAAACGAGCAGTACTTC. Protein sequence: CASSPGTSGRRNEQYF.

The chain combines TRBV20-1 with TRBJ1-4, with D tentatively TRBD1 (6 bases). This CDR3 region has 14 residues. Between the trimmed V and J ends, which lost 6 bases and 5 bases, there was a span of 16 bases. Germline V lookup: CDR1 DFQATT, CDR2 SNEGSKA (reference sequence). The CDR3 region has the DNA TGCAGTGCGCCGGGGGCAGCTTCAAATGAAAAACTGTTTTTT. Protein product: CSAPGAASNEKLFF.

This sequence joins TRBV6-2 or TRBV6-3 and TRBJ2-1; 15 bases align to TRBD2. From germline, CDR1 is MNHEY and CDR2 SVGEGT. V shed 6 bases and J 3 bases; nucleotides not matched to a gene: 6. The CDR3 is 17 residues long. The CDR3 DNA reads TGTGCCAGCAGAGGGACTAGCGGGAGGCCGAGCTACAATGAGCAGTTCTTC. It encodes CASRGTSGRPSYNEQFF.

This clonotype was observed a handful of times. CDR3 amino acids: CASSLRGGQGPHEQFF. The DNA of the CDR3 is TGTGCCAGCAGTTTACGGGGGGGACAGGGTCCCCATGAGCAGTTCTTC. The V and J genes are TRBV28 and TRBJ2-1; D may be TRBD1 (9 bases). Germline V gene data show CDR1 as MDHEN and CDR2 as SYDVKM. The CDR3 is 16 residues long. Trimming pared 2 bases from V and 8 bases from J, leaving 19 bases between.

The chain carries TRBV6-1 and TRBJ1-5; D unresolved. CDR1 and CDR2 from the germline V gene are MNHNS and SASEGT. CDR3 size: 15 residues. Trimming took 3 bases from V and 1 from J, leaving 10 bases between them. The CDR3 nucleotides read TGTGCCAGCAGTGATCGGAGACGGAGCAATCAGCCCCAGCATTTT. This translates into CASSDRRRSNQPQHF.

This clonotype has ten or more counts. CDR3 DNA sequence: TGTGCCAGCAGCCCAGCCGCCCAGCAACAAGAGACCCAGTACTTC. Translating it yields CASSPAAQQQETQYF. V and J are TRBV4-2 and TRBJ2-5, with unresolved D. The CDR3 sequence is 15 residues long. V lost 4 bases and J lost 2, with 14 bases in between. The germline gives CDR1 LGHNA, CDR2 YNFKEQ.

The chain has TRBV9 and TRBJ1-2; 7 bases align to TRBD1. CDR1 and CDR2 from the germline V gene are SGDLS and YYNGEE. V shed 2 bases, J shed 0 bases, and the junction held 4 bases outside the gene matches. There are 15 residues in the CDR3. The CDR3 is CASSVRDSSNYGYTF. CDR3 DNA sequence: TGTGCCAGCAGCGTGAGGGACAGCTCTAACTATGGCTACACCTTC.

The chain combines TRBV6-5 with TRBJ2-1, with 8 positions matching TRBD2. The CDR3 runs to 16 residues. With 1 base clipped from V and 4 bases from J, the junction kept 6 bases outside the gene matches. The germline V gene encodes CDR1 MNHEY and CDR2 SVGAGI. In DNA, the CDR3 is TGTGCCAGCAGTTACTTAGGGACTAGGGAGTACAATGAGCAGTTCTTC. This translates into CASSYLGTREYNEQFF.

The CDR3 sequence is CASSSRFIGSTDTQYF. CDR3 DNA: TGTGCCAGCAGCTCGAGATTCATAGGAAGCACAGATACGCAGTATTTT. The chain has TRBV7-9 and TRBJ2-3; D remains ambiguous. The CDR3 consists of 16 residues. V lost 4 bases, J lost 0 bases, and 14 bases lay in between. The V gene's germline CDR1 is SEHNR and CDR2 FQNEAQ (reference sequence).

This clonotype occurred a few times. J is TRBJ2-3 and V is TRBV15, with 13 nucleotides matching TRBD2. Germline V gene lookup returns CDR1 LNHNV and CDR2 YYDKDF (reference sequence). Trimming cost V 3 bases and J 2 bases; bases outside gene matches: 2. The length of the CDR3 is 16 residues. The CDR3 nucleotides read TGTGCCACCAGCAGTGGGACTAGCGGGGACACAGATACGCAGTATTTT. Its translation is CATSSGTSGDTDTQYF. Looking up the rest from reference TRBV15 and TRBJ2-3 gives the full variable domain: DAMVIQNPRYQVTQFGKPVTLSCSQTLNHNVMYWYQQKSSQAPKLLFHYYDKDFNNEADTPDNFQSRRPNTSFCFLDIRSPGLGDTAMYLCATSSGTSGDTDTQYFGPGTRLTVL.

The chain is built from TRBV6-1 and TRBJ2-3, with TRBD2 matching over 10 bases. Germline V gene sequence: CDR1 MNHNS, CDR2 SASEGT. J gave up 14 bases and V 2 bases, and 13 bases lay outside the gene matches. There are 15 residues in the CDR3. Here the CDR3 DNA reads TGTGCCAGCAGTGAAAGCGGGAGGGCCGGTAGATACGCGTATTTT. Protein product: CASSESGRAGRYAYF.

In DNA form, the CDR3 reads TGTGCCAGCGTCAGGGGACAAAACTATGGCTACACCTTC. Its protein product is CASVRGQNYGYTF. The chain recombines TRBV12-3 or TRBV12-4 with TRBJ1-2, with D perhaps TRBD1 (6 bases). The CDR3 consists of 13 residues. Trimming removed 8 bases at V and 2 bases at J, with 12 bases between.

This clonotype has a handful of counts. This chain joins TRBV3-1 and TRBJ2-2, with D unclear. With 1 base removed from V and 9 bases from J, the gap between germline ends came to 0 bases. Germline V gives CDR1 LGHDT, CDR2 YNNKEL (reference sequence). CDR3 length: 10 residues. CDR3 sequence: CASSQGELFF. CDR3 sequence (DNA): TGTGCCAGCAGCCAAGGGGAGCTGTTTTTT. The whole variable domain, remainder taken from reference TRBV3-1 and TRBJ2-2, is DTAVSQTPKYLVTQMGNDKSIKCEQNLGHDTMYWYKQDSKKFLKIMFSYNNKELIINETVPNRFSPKSPDKAHLNLHINSLELGDSAVYFCASSQGELFFGEGSRLTVL.

This clonotype was observed a handful of times. The CDR3 protein is CASSLIPGQPKNIQYF. The CDR3 coding sequence is TGTGCCAGCAGTTTAATCCCGGGACAGCCGAAAAACATTCAGTACTTC. The chain is built from TRBV28 and TRBJ2-4; 7 bases match TRBD1. Germline loops: CDR1 MDHEN, CDR2 SYDVKM. After removal of 2 bases from V and 4 bases from J, the junction contained 8 bases not matched to a gene. This CDR3 comprises 16 residues.

CDR3 residues: CAISTGQGNQPQHF. CDR3 nucleotide sequence: TGTGCCATCAGTACGGGACAGGGCAATCAGCCCCAGCATTTT. The genes are TRBV10-3 and TRBJ1-5, with 8 bases lining up with TRBD1. Trimming removed 5 bases from V and 2 bases from J; junction bases left unmatched: 2. This CDR3 has 14 amino acids. Germline CDR1 reads ENHRY; CDR2 reads SYGVKD.

This clonotype was seen a handful of times. The rearrangement links TRBV11-3 to TRBJ2-3; 9 bases match TRBD2. Germline values: CDR1 SGHNT, CDR2 YENEEA. CDR3 length equals 16 residues. V shed 5 bases, J shed 2 bases, and the junction held 8 bases outside the gene matches. CDR3 sequence (DNA): TGTGCCAGCAGCCCCAGGACTAGCGTCTCCACAGATACGCAGTATTTT. The encoded protein is CASSPRTSVSTDTQYF.

Turning to this clonotype: Relative to the germline gene, one junction end is altered; a read error may explain this. The rearrangement links TRBV5-1 to TRBJ2-7; the match to TRBD1 covers 9 bases. Germline CDR1 SGHRS, CDR2 YFSETQ. This CDR3 is 15 amino acids long. This chain's CDR3 is CVSSLGTGSSYEQYF. The CDR3 DNA reads TGCGTCAGCAGCTTGGGGACAGGGAGCTCCTACGAGCAGTACTTC.

The rearrangement uses TRBV2 and TRBJ1-2; no firm D call. CDR1 and CDR2 (germline): SNHLY, FYNNEI. The CDR3 consists of 12 residues. V lost 8 bases to trimming and J lost 5 bases, with 12 bases between them. Here the CDR3 reads CASLGRFYGYTF. The CDR3 region has the DNA TGTGCCAGCTTAGGACGGTTTTATGGCTACACCTTC. The full variable domain, rest sourced from reference TRBV2 and TRBJ1-2, is EPEVTQTPSHQVTQMGQEVILRCVPISNHLYFYWYRQILGQKVEFLVSFYNNEISEKSEIFDDQFSVERPDGSNFTLKIRSTKLEDSAMYFCASLGRFYGYTFGSGTRLTVV.

This chain links TRBV2 with TRBJ2-5, with 7 nucleotides matching TRBD2. The DNA end lines up better with TRBJ2-7; the J call may be wrong. This CDR3 has 16 amino acids. Per the germline V gene, CDR1 is SNHLY and CDR2 is FYNNEI. In DNA, the CDR3 is TGTGCCAGCAGTGTTCCCGCGGGACTAAGACCCTACGAGCAGTACTTC. This codes for CASSVPAGLRPYEQYF.